This T cell receptor beta chain came from a study of shared clonotypes between healthy human individuals. Looking at the study overall: Per-donor plates numbered three CD4 naive, three CD4 memory, two CD8 naive and one CD8 memory.

The split of CD4+ cells yielded CD45RA+ naive and CD45RA-negative memory subsets. This clone showed up just a few times. This sample includes further DNA sequences coding for the same CDR3. Deep-level running was used for the assay. The authors split each subset's genomic DNA evenly across several immunoSEQ plates. Some clones are missing from TCRdb's copy, which holds only in-frame ones; the method was immunoSEQ multiplex PCR. The repertoire holds fewer than 850,000 clones, with 60% to 80% as singletons. Trimming shortened V by 3 bases and J by 3 bases, and 8 bases separated the two germline ends. The CDR3 is 13 residues long. Germline V gene lookup returns CDR1 KGHSH and CDR2 LQKENI.

The TCR sequence derives from a woman in her 30s in good health. The J gene is TRBJ1-2, the V gene TRBV18; D gene unclear. The sequenced sample consisted of memory CD4+ T cells sorted from blood. Specified subset: CD45RA-negative fraction. CDR3 sequence (DNA): TGTGCCAGCTCACCGGGCCAGGACTATGGCTACACCTTC. This sequence encodes CASSPGQDYGYTF.